This T cell receptor (beta chain) derives from a study of blood T cell repertoires in COVID-19. The wider study: The origin of the acute and convalescent COVID-19 samples was the United States, Italy and Spain. PBMCs, B-cell-depleted T cells, or T cells provided the cDNA or gDNA that made up the material.

Of note for this clone: The same CDR3 is also encoded by other DNA sequences in this sample.

Seattle patients were enrolled while actively infected and followed longitudinally. As originally analysed: By means of reference gene primer amplification, nucleated cell counts were estimated. Clones were sequenced by immunoSEQ multiplex PCR, and TCRdb holds only the in-frame ones, with some missing. That table gives V, J and clone size, and the DNA gave D and trimming. The sample holds over 150,000 clones; about 85% are singletons and the top ten take 6.9%. CDR1 and CDR2 from the germline V gene are SGHRS and YFSETQ. This CDR3 region has 13 residues. V was trimmed by 5 bases and J by 0 bases, leaving 8 bases between them.

The TCR was taken from an older man with COVID-19, enrolled during active disease. The specimen sequenced was peripheral blood. The gene calls are TRBV5-1 and TRBJ1-1; D is unclear. The chain's CDR3 is CASSTGMNTEAFF. The DNA for the CDR3 is TGCGCCAGCAGTACCGGGATGAACACTGAAGCTTTCTTT.